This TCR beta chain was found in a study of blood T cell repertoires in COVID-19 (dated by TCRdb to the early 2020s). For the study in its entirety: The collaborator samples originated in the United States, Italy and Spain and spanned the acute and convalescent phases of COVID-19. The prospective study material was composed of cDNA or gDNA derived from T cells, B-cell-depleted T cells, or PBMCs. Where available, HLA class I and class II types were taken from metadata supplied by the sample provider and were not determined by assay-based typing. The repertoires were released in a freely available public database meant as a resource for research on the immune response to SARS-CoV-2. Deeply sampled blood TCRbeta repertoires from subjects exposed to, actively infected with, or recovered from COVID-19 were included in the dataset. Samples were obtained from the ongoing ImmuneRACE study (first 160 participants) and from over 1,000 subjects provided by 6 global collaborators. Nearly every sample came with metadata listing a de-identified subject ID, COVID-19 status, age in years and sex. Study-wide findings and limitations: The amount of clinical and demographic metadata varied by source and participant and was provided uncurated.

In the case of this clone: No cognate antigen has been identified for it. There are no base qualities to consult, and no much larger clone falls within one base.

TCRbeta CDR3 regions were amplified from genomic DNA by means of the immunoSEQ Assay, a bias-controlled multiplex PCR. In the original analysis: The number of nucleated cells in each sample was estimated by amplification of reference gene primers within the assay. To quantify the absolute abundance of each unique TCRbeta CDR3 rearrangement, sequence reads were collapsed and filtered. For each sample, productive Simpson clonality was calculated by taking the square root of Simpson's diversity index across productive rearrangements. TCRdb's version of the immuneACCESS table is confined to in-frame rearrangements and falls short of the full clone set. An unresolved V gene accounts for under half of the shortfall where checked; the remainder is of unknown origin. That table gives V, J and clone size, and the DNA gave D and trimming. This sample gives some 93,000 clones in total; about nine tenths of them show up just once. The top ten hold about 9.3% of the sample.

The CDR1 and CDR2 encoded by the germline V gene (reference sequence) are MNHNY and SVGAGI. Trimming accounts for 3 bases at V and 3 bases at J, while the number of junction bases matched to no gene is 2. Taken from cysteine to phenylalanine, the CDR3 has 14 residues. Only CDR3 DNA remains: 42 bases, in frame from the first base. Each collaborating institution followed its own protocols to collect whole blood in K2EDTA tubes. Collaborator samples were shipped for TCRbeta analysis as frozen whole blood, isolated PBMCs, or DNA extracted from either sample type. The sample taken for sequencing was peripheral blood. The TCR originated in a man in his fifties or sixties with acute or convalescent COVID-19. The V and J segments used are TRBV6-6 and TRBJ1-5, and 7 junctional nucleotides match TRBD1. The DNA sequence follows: TGTGCCAGCAGTTATGGGACAGTCAATCAGCCCCAGCATTTT. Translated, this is CASSYGTVNQPQHF.